The 18 T cell receptor beta chains in this list originate from one sample, sequenced in a study of T cell changes during pregnancy in multiple sclerosis. Sequencing used immunoSEQ multiplex PCR; TCRdb keeps in-frame clones, though not all of them. The data hold tens of thousands of clones, with 91% observed a single time. The sample in question was CD4+ T cells from peripheral blood mononuclear cells, obtained in the third trimester of pregnancy. The receptors stem from a female donor in good health, enrolled as a control in a pregnancy study.

The chain uses TRBV7-9 and TRBJ2-7; the D gene is possibly TRBD2 (7 bases). This CDR3 has 14 residues. The ends were cut back, 4 bases at V and 6 bases at J, with 16 bases in the middle. In germline, CDR1 is SEHNR, CDR2 FQNEAQ (reference sequence). The CDR3 here is CASSYAGAPIEQYF. In nucleotides, the CDR3 is TGTGCCAGCAGCTACGCGGGGGCGCCGATCGAGCAGTACTTC.

The chain joins TRBV18 to TRBJ2-6, with TRBD1 matching 10 bases. The germline V gene has CDR1 KGHSH and CDR2 LQKENI. The V segment lost 1 base and the J segment 0 bases; nucleotides outside the gene matches: 3. CDR3 length: 18 amino acids. The CDR3 region is CASSPLRDRGSGANVLTF. Here the CDR3 DNA reads TGTGCCAGCTCACCACTGCGGGACAGGGGCTCTGGGGCCAACGTCCTGACTTTC.

The chain uses TRBV4-2 and TRBJ1-4; D may be TRBD1 (5 bases). The germline V gene has CDR1 LGHNA and CDR2 YNFKEQ. This CDR3 spans 15 amino acids. The V and J ends lost 1 base and 11 bases respectively, with 17 bases between them. Here the CDR3 DNA reads TGTGCCAGCAGCCAAGCCCGGGACGGGGGAGGGAAACTGTTTTTT. This sequence encodes CASSQARDGGGKLFF.

This clone occurred once. The CDR3 coding sequence is TGTGCCACCAGCAGAGATAGGGGCGAATATGAAAAACTGTTTTTT. Residues: CATSRDRGEYEKLFF. The chain joins TRBV15 to TRBJ1-4, with D maybe TRBD1 (5 bases). Germline V gene sequence: CDR1 LNHNV, CDR2 YYDKDF (reference sequence). The V end lost 0 bases, the J end lost 6 bases, and 11 bases lay between the germline ends. The CDR3 loop spans 15 amino acids.

The CDR3 DNA reads as TGTGCCAGCATCCAAAACAGGGGGCTTGGTGAAGCTTTCTTT. Its protein product is CASIQNRGLGEAFF. The chain employs TRBV6-6 and TRBJ1-1, with TRBD1 identical over 9 bases. V lost 7 bases and J lost 7; bases outside the gene matches: 10. This CDR3 has 14 residues. Germline CDR1 MNHNY, CDR2 SVGAGI (reference sequence).

This chain joins TRBV14 and TRBJ1-2; TRBD1 matches at 7 bases. CDR3 size: 14 residues. Looked up from germline, CDR1 is SGHDN and CDR2 is FVKESK. V lost 1 base to trimming and J lost 8 bases; unmatched junction nucleotides: 7. The CDR3 spells CASSQVLTGEGYTF. As DNA, the CDR3 is TGTGCCAGCAGCCAAGTACTCACAGGGGAGGGCTACACCTTC.

The sample holds a few counts of this clone. V gene TRBV11-3 combines with J gene TRBJ2-7; TRBD2 might be the D (6 bases). CDR1 is SGHNT and CDR2 is YENEEA in the germline V gene. This CDR3 has 13 residues. Trimming took off 3 bases at V and 4 bases at J, with 10 bases between the two ends. The CDR3 loop reads CASSLSRGYEQYF. CDR3 DNA sequence: TGTGCCAGCAGCTTGTCCCGGGGGTACGAGCAGTACTTC.

Comment on this clone: At one boundary the junction diverges from the germline segment, which might be a read error. The rearrangement joins TRBV7-9 to TRBJ1-2, with TRBD1 matching over 8 bases. The CDR3 sequence is 13 residues long. Germline V gives CDR1 SEHNR, CDR2 FQNEAQ (reference sequence). For the CDR3, the DNA is TGTGCCAGCAGATTAGGACAGGGCATCGGCTACACCTTC. Translation gives CASRLGQGIGYTF.

Worth noting for this clone: The sample has other DNA sequences that encode this CDR3 too. The CDR3 reads CASSVGQGSYNEQFF. The CDR3 nucleotides read TGTGCCAGCAGCGTAGGACAGGGATCCTACAATGAGCAGTTCTTC. The V call is TRBV9, the J call TRBJ2-1; 7 bases are shared with TRBD1. From germline, CDR1 is SGDLS and CDR2 YYNGEE. The V gene end was trimmed by 0 bases and the J gene end by 1 base; junction bases not matched to a gene: 1. This CDR3 comprises 15 residues.

This clone was seen more than once but under ten times. The V call is TRBV19, the J call TRBJ1-1; D possibly corresponds to TRBD1 (6 bases). The CDR3 covers 17 residues. CDR1 LNHDA and CDR2 SQIVND come from the germline V gene (reference sequence). V dropped 3 bases and J dropped 0 bases, with 17 bases sitting between them. The CDR3 DNA sequence: TGTGCCAGTAGTATCGGCCCCGGGACACGTATGAACACTGAAGCTTTCTTT. This translates into CASSIGPGTRMNTEAFF.

The J gene is TRBJ2-1, the V gene TRBV9, with 8 bases matching TRBD2. Germline CDR1 and CDR2: SGDLS and YYNGEE. Germline trimming cut 0 bases from V and 6 bases from J; bases unmatched to any gene: 5. CDR3 length equals 15 residues. CDR3 sequence: CASSVVSLAGNEQFF. DNA for the CDR3: TGTGCCAGCAGCGTAGTTTCGCTAGCGGGCAATGAGCAGTTCTTC.

The chain recombines TRBV6-6 with TRBJ2-4; possible D gene TRBD2, 5 bases. Trimming took off 3 bases at V and 9 bases at J, with 18 bases between the two ends. The CDR3 runs to 15 residues. Germline V gives CDR1 MNHNY, CDR2 SVGAGI (reference sequence). The CDR3 sequence is CASSYEFGKYGIQYF. The CDR3 region has the DNA TGTGCCAGCAGTTATGAATTCGGGAAGTACGGCATTCAGTACTTC.

V and J are TRBV7-3 and TRBJ1-1; possibly TRBD1 for D (6 bases). The CDR3 contains 13 residues. Germline CDR1 SGHTA, CDR2 FQGTGA. V was cut by 4 bases and J by 4 bases, with 10 bases left in between. The CDR3 sequence: CASSSQDSTEAFF. The CDR3 DNA reads TGTGCCAGCAGCTCCCAGGACAGCACTGAAGCTTTCTTT.

The chain combines TRBV5-1 with TRBJ1-2; D call uncertain. The CDR3 contains 13 residues. Germline values: CDR1 SGHRS, CDR2 YFSETQ. V lost 7 bases and J lost 4, with 14 bases in between. The CDR3 protein is CASGSGRGYGYTF. CDR3 bases: TGCGCCAGCGGCTCTGGTAGAGGCTATGGCTACACCTTC.

CDR3 amino acids: CASSLRQGGFGTQYF. As DNA, the CDR3 is TGTGCCAGCAGTTTGCGACAGGGGGGATTCGGGACCCAGTACTTC. The chain employs TRBV28 and TRBJ2-5; 9 bases map to TRBD1. The CDR3 loop spans 15 amino acids. Germline V gene data show CDR1 as MDHEN and CDR2 as SYDVKM. Trimming took 3 bases from V and 7 from J; bases not matched to a gene: 9.

This clone was recorded once. The chain uses TRBV27 and TRBJ1-2, with D possibly TRBD1 on 5 matching bases. Germline V gene sequence: CDR1 MNHEY, CDR2 SMNVEV (reference sequence). The CDR3 consists of 14 residues. Deletions cut 2 bases from V and 2 bases from J, with 9 bases between. DNA of the CDR3: TGTGCCAGCAGTTTAAACAGGAAGAACTATGGCTACACCTTC. Residues: CASSLNRKNYGYTF.

This sequence joins TRBV10-3 and TRBJ1-1; D may be TRBD1 (5 bases). Germline V gives CDR1 ENHRY, CDR2 SYGVKD. The CDR3 contains 14 residues. V was shortened by 3 bases and J by 5 bases, with 13 bases between the two germline ends. Here the CDR3 reads CAISDRGRGTEAFF. The DNA of the CDR3 is TGTGCCATCAGTGATAGGGGTAGGGGAACTGAAGCTTTCTTT.

The table lists this clone with a count of one. The chain is built from TRBV10-2 and TRBJ2-3; D is ambiguous. Germline V lookup: CDR1 WSHSY, CDR2 SAAADI. The CDR3 contains 14 residues. Between the trimmed V and J ends, which lost 2 bases and 4 bases, there was a span of 10 bases. The CDR3 is CASSEASPADTQYF. The CDR3 DNA reads TGCGCCAGCAGTGAGGCCAGTCCCGCAGATACGCAGTATTTT.